This TCR beta chain derives from a study of OX40 agonist ivuxolimab in advanced cancers. Study overall: Among those enrolled, mean age was about 63 years (range 23 to 79) and about 79% were male.

Study findings and constraints: The antigens recognized by the expanded peripheral T cells, that is their antigen specificity, were not determined.

As concerns this clone: What it binds is unknown.

Deletions cut 0 bases from V and 8 bases from J, with 12 bases between. CDR1 SGHRS and CDR2 YFSETQ come from the germline V gene. The CDR3 contains 14 residues. Produced via immunoSEQ multiplex PCR; TCRdb's table is partial and in-frame only. The data contain 100,000 to 150,000 clones, 93% of them singletons. This specimen consisted of CD4+ or CD8+ T cells sorted from blood, obtained in a trial of the OX40 agonist ivuxolimab. The sequence derives from an adult with an advanced solid tumor such as melanoma, head and neck, liver or kidney cancer. V gene TRBV5-1 combines with J gene TRBJ2-1; D is perhaps TRBD2 (6 bases). The CDR3 reads CASSLAPGAYEQFF. CDR3 in DNA: TGCGCCAGCAGCTTGGCCCCGGGAGCATATGAGCAGTTCTTC.